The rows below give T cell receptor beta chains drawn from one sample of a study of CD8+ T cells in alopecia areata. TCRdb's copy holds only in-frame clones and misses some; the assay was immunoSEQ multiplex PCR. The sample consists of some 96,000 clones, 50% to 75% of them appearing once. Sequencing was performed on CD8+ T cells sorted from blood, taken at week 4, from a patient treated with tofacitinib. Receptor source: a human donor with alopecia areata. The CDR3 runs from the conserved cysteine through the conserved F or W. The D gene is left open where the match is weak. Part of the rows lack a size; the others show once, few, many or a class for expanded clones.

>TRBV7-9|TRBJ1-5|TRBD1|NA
CASSLSTGGNQPQHF
TGTGCCAGCAGCTTATCGACAGGGGGCAATCAGCCCCAGCATTTT
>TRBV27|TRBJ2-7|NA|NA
CASSLSSSWEQYF
TGTGCCAGCAGCCTCTCCTCGTCCTGGGAGCAGTACTTC
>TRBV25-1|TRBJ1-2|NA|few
CASSESGYGYTF
TGTGCCAGCAGTGAATCTGGCTATGGCTACACCTTC
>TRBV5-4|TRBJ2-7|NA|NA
CASSLQGSYEQYF
TGTGCCAGCAGCTTGCAGGGAAGCTACGAGCAGTACTTC
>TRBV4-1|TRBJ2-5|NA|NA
CASSQSPGDHETQYF
TGCGCCAGCAGCCAGTCCCCGGGAGATCACGAGACCCAGTACTTC
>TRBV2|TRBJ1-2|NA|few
CASSEHVYRGAGGYTF
TGTGCCAGCAGTGAACATGTTTATAGGGGCGCCGGTGGCTACACCTTC
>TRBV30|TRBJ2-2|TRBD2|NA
CAWTSGRAGELFF
TGTGCCTGGACAAGCGGGAGAGCCGGGGAGCTGTTTTTT
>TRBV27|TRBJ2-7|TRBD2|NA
CASSTRLAGAYEQYF
TGTGCCAGCAGTACCAGACTAGCGGGAGCCTACGAGCAGTACTTC
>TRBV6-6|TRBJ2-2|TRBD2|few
CASTSTSGNTGELFF
TGTGCCAGCACCTCGACTAGCGGGAACACCGGGGAGCTGTTTTTT
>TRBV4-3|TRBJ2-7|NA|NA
CASSQETLSSYEQYF
TGCGCCAGCAGCCAAGAGACCCTGAGCTCCTACGAGCAGTACTTC
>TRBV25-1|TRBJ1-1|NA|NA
CASSIGSEAFF
TGTGCCAGCAGCATAGGGTCTGAAGCTTTCTTT
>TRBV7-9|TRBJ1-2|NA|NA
CASSLQELYGYTF
TGTGCCAGCAGCTTGCAGGAGTTGTATGGCTACACCTTC
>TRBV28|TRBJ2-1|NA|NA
CASSLDGPGRYNEQFF
TGTGCCAGCAGTTTAGATGGCCCAGGGCGGTACAATGAGCAGTTCTTC
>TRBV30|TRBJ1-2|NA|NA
CACRDFSLGNYGYTF
TGTGCCTGCCGGGACTTCTCCCTCGGTAACTATGGCTACACCTTC
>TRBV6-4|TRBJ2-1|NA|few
CASSEGLGGGNEQFF
TGTGCCAGCAGTGAAGGACTAGGGGGAGGCAATGAGCAGTTCTTC
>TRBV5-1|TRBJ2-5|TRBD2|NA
CASSPMGLADSIGQETQYF
TGCGCCAGCAGCCCGATGGGACTAGCGGACTCGATTGGCCAAGAGACCCAGTACTTC
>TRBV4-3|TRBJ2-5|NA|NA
CASSQDRALGETQYF
TGCGCCAGCAGCCAAGACAGGGCCCTGGGGGAGACCCAGTACTTC
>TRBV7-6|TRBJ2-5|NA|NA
CASAGLAETQYF
TGTGCCAGCGCAGGGTTGGCGGAGACCCAGTACTTC
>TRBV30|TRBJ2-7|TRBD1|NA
CAWSLGRGRDEQYF
TGTGCCTGGTCCTTGGGTAGGGGGCGGGACGAGCAGTACTTC
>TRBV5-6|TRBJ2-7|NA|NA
CASSLVVDEQYF
TGTGCCAGCAGCTTGGTTGTGGACGAGCAGTACTTC
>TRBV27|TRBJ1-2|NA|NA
CASSLGGVVYTF
TGTGCCAGCAGTTTGGGGGGGGTGGTCTACACCTTC
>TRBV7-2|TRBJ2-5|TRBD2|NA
CASSLAVVPLAEPLNF
TGTGCCAGCAGCTTAGCGGTAGTTCCTCTAGCGGAGCCCTTGAACTTC